This paragraph covers one TCR beta chain sequence. Between the trimmed V and J ends, which lost 0 bases and 5 bases, there was a span of 9 bases. Germline V CDR1 and CDR2: SGDLS, YYNGEE. The CDR3 has 13 residues. TCRdb re-called the PCR reads through MiXCR, storing one row per CDR3 protein. The data show under 600,000 distinct CDR3 sequences, about 26% seen once. This entry comes from a study of molecular identifiers for immune sequencing clone quantification. Sorting recovered naive CD8 T cells on a CD8+CD4-CCR7+CD45RA+ profile. This clonotype was sampled from a human donor in good health. Some libraries in this study had Jurkat cell RNA spiked in. The V gene is TRBV9, the J gene TRBJ2-7; D may be TRBD2 (6 bases). Sequenced: naive CD8+ T cells from blood, with Jurkat cell RNA spiked in. Noted subset: FACS-sorted CD8+CD4-CCR7+CD45RA+ naive T cells. In nucleotides, the CDR3 is TGTGCCAGCAGCGTAGGAGGCGGGGACGAGCAGTACTTC. Protein product: CASSVGGGDEQYF.